This TCR beta chain was captured by sequencing in a study of response to subunit inactivated influenza vaccine (dated by TCRdb to the late 2010s). Turning to the overall study: Deep quantitative T cell receptor repertoire profiling was used in the study to track responses to a trivalent subunit inactivated influenza vaccine.

The protocol used for the library was RT-PCR. This sample was sequenced with an Illumina HiSeq 2500. Starting from the raw public reads, TCRdb applied fastp trimming at Q25, assembled clones with MiXCR and retained in-frame beta chains. Every entry covers one CDR3 protein and lists the most common genes and DNA from its rows. This sample lists about 620,000 distinct CDR3 sequences; 10% to 15% were detected once. In total, the top ten clones hold roughly 10% of the sample. The study at large found these results: The authors suggested that each seasonal influenza vaccination may recruit only a limited number of new T cells.

The CDR3, cysteine through phenylalanine, is 14 amino acids long. Only the CDR3 portion is preserved as DNA: 42 bases, with reading frame beginning at the first base. Taken from the germline V gene, the CDR1 and CDR2 loops are SNHLY and FYNNEI. V lost 4 bases and J lost 6 bases, and the count of bases not matched to a germline gene is 7. As regards this clonotype: The clone's antigen remains unknown. No clone much larger than this one lies a single base away; base qualities are absent.

This TCR was sampled from a man aged 50 to 59 who received an inactivated influenza vaccine. Donor details come from another sample of the same person, matched by shared clones. This specimen consisted of PBMCs from blood, obtained on the day of vaccination. The chain couples TRBV2 to TRBJ2-7; 9 central bases correspond to TRBD2. DNA sequence: TGTGCCAGCAGTGTAATGGGACTAGCAGGCGAGCAGTACTTC. It is translated as CASSVMGLAGEQYF.